One sample yielded the 11 T cell receptor beta chains listed below, sequenced in a study of naive and memory T cell subsets. The beta constant-region primer was an equimolar mix of two oligonucleotides covering TRBC1 and TRBC2. Ligated cDNA was amplified by four rounds of PCR with nested alpha and beta constant-region primers and SP2. From the UMI-ligation and nested PCR reads, TCRdb called clonotypes with MiXCR, one entry per CDR3 protein. The sample lists around 130,000 distinct CDR3 sequences; about 36% were seen once. The specimen sequenced was central memory CD4+ T cells from blood. Receptors originate from a human donor in good health.

The chain joins TRBV7-2 to TRBJ2-2; TRBD1 aligns across 8 bases. This CDR3 is built from 17 residues. J lost 7 bases, V lost 5 bases, and 15 bases had no gene match. The germline V gene has CDR1 SGHTA and CDR2 FQGNSA. The CDR3 DNA reads TGTGCCAGCAGCCATTCCTCCGGGACAGGCGGTGGCGGGGAGCTGTTTTTT. Amino acids: CASSHSSGTGGGGELFF.

The V gene is TRBV28, the J gene TRBJ2-2; D possibly corresponds to TRBD2 (6 bases). The CDR3 contains 16 residues. Germline CDR1 reads MDHEN; CDR2 reads SYDVKM. Trimming removed 3 bases from V and 0 bases from J, with 11 bases in between. CDR3 protein: CASSLGGVANTGELFF. In nucleotides, the CDR3 is TGTGCCAGCAGTTTGGGCGGGGTCGCGAACACCGGGGAGCTGTTTTTT.

This clonotype was counted many times. The rearrangement links TRBV29-1 to TRBJ2-2; D gene ambiguous. This CDR3 has 11 residues. The germline V gene encodes CDR1 SQVTM and CDR2 ANQGSEA. Deletions cut 7 bases from V and 6 bases from J, with 9 bases between. The DNA of the CDR3 is TGCAGCGCTGCTAACTCCGGGGAGCTGTTTTTT. Residues: CSAANSGELFF.

This clonotype was recorded a few times. This CDR3 reads CASSQNAGGGGYTF. CDR3 DNA: TGTGCCAGCAGCCAAAACGCGGGGGGTGGCGGCTACACCTTC. The chain links TRBV3-1 to TRBJ1-2; a weak D match, TRBD1 (5 bases). This CDR3 region has 14 residues. V lost 2 bases to trimming and J lost 8 bases, with 15 bases between them. Germline CDR1 LGHDT, CDR2 YNNKEL (reference sequence). Looking up the rest from reference TRBV3-1 and TRBJ1-2 gives the full variable domain: DTAVSQTPKYLVTQMGNDKSIKCEQNLGHDTMYWYKQDSKKFLKIMFSYNNKELIINETVPNRFSPKSPDKAHLNLHINSLELGDSAVYFCASSQNAGGGGYTFGSGTRLTVV.

The V and J genes are TRBV12-3 or TRBV12-4 and TRBJ2-3; 9 bases align to TRBD2. CDR3 length: 15 amino acids. The junction had 5 bases not matched to a gene; V was cut back by 6 bases and J by 1 base. CDR3 coding DNA: TGTGCCAGCAGGCGGGGGGGCAGCGGCACAGATACGCAGTATTTT. Amino acid sequence: CASRRGGSGTDTQYF.

The rearrangement links TRBV24-1 to TRBJ2-3; D may match TRBD1 or TRBD2 (5 bases each). Between the trimmed V and J ends, which lost 1 base and 9 bases, there was a span of 10 bases. CDR3 length: 13 amino acids. From germline, CDR1 is KGHDR and CDR2 SFDVKD. In DNA form, the CDR3 reads TGTGCCACCAGTGATTTCGGTCGGGACACGCAGTATTTT. As protein: CATSDFGRDTQYF.

This clonotype has a handful of counts. The chain couples TRBV29-1 to TRBJ2-7; D perhaps matches TRBD1 (5 bases). CDR1 and CDR2 from the germline V gene are SQVTM and ANQGSEA. CDR3 length: 13 residues. V lost 6 bases and J lost 0, with 12 bases in between. CDR3 in DNA: TGCAGCGTAGACGACAGCTACTCCTACGAGCAGTACTTC. Encoded protein: CSVDDSYSYEQYF.

The chain employs TRBV28 and TRBJ1-1; TRBD1 is a possible D gene (5 bases). The V and J ends lost 0 bases and 7 bases respectively, with 15 bases between them. The CDR3 has 15 residues. Germline CDR1 MDHEN, CDR2 SYDVKM. Written as DNA, the CDR3 is TGTGCCAGCAGTTTATGGAACCTCGACAGTAGTGAAGCTTTCTTT. Amino acid sequence: CASSLWNLDSSEAFF.

The chain carries TRBV6-6 and TRBJ2-7, with D perhaps TRBD1 or TRBD2 (5 bases each). V was shortened by 7 bases and J by 5 bases, with 12 bases between the two germline ends. Germline V lookup: CDR1 MNHNY, CDR2 SVGAGI (reference sequence). The CDR3 spans 12 residues. The CDR3 nucleotides are TGTGCCAGCACGAGGGGATCTAACGAGCAGTACTTC. Protein product: CASTRGSNEQYF.

The genes are TRBV30 and TRBJ1-4; unclear D gene. CDR3 length equals 15 residues. Germline loops: CDR1 GTSNPN, CDR2 SVGIG (reference sequence). Trimming removed 0 bases at V and 0 bases at J, with 8 bases between. The CDR3 DNA reads TGTGCCTGGAGTGTAGTCCGTACAACTAATGAAAAACTGTTTTTT. Translation: CAWSVVRTTNEKLFF.

This clonotype was recorded once. This chain joins TRBV6-4 and TRBJ2-7, with 9 positions matching TRBD2. The germline V gene encodes CDR1 MRHNA and CDR2 SNTAGT. Germline trimming cut 4 bases from V and 3 bases from J; bases unmatched to any gene: 4. This CDR3 comprises 14 residues. In DNA, the CDR3 is TGTGCCAGCAGTGGACTAGCGGAGATCTACGAGCAGTACTTC. Protein: CASSGLAEIYEQYF.